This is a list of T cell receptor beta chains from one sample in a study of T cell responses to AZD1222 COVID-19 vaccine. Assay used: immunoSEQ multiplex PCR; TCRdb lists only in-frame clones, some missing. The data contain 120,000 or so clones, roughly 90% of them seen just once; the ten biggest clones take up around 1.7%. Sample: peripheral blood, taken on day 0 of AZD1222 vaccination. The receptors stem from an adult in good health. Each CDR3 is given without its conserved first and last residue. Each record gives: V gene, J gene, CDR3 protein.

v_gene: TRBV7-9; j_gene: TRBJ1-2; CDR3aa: ASSPQGYGYT
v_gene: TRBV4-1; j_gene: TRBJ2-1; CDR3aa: ASSQLSGGANLYYNEQF
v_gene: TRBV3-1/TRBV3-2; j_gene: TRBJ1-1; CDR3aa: ASSQALGKAF
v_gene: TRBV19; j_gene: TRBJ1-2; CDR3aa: ASRTGGTNYGYT
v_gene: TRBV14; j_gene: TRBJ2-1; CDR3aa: ASSQESPSRYNEQF
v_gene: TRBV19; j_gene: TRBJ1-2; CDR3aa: ASSHLSGTAAYGYT
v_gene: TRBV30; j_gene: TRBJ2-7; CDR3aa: AYKTGSPPEQY
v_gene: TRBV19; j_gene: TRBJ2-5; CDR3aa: ASSIVGTGGKETQY
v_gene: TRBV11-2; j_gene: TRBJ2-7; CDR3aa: ASSLEKGGFYEQY
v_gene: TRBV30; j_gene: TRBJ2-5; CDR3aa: AWSLGGQETQY
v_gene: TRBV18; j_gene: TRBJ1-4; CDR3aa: ASSTNSNEKLF
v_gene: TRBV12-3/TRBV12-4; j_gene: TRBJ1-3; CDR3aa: ASREDINTIY